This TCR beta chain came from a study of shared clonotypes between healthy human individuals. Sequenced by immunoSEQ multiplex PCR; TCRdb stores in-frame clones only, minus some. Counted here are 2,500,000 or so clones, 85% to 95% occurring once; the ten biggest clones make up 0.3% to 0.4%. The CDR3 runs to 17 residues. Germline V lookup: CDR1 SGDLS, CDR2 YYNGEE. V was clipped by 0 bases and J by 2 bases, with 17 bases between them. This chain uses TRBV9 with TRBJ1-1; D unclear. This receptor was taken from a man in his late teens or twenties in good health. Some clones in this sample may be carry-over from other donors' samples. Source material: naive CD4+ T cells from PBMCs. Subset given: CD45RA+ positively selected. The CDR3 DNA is TGTGCCAGCAGCGTAGGGTCTCGGGGAAAAAAAAACACTGAAGCTTTCTTT. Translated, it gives CASSVGSRGKKNTEAFF.